This T cell receptor (beta chain) was recorded in a study of T cell responses to AZD1222 COVID-19 vaccine. General observations from the study: Repertoire sampling happened only post peak T cell response.

Germline CDR1 reads SGHRS; CDR2 reads YFSETQ. The CDR3 totals 14 residues. Trimming stripped 5 bases from V and 4 bases from J, with 13 bases between. Profiled with immunoSEQ multiplex PCR; TCRdb holds only in-frame clones, not every one. The sample yields roughly 140,000 clones, about 90% seen once. On this clone itself: Its antigen is unknown.

The source is an adult in good health. V and J are TRBV5-1 and TRBJ2-1; tentatively, D is TRBD1 or TRBD2 (6 bases each). Sequences were derived from peripheral blood, sampled on day 0 of AZD1222 vaccination. For the CDR3, the DNA is TGCGCCAGCAGTAAGGGGGGAATTTACAATGAGCAGTTCTTC. The encoded protein is CASSKGGIYNEQFF.